The 26 T cell receptor beta chains in this list originate from one sample, sequenced in a study of somatic mutations in cytotoxic T cells in rheumatoid arthritis. Clones were read by immunoSEQ multiplex PCR, and TCRdb kept only the in-frame ones, dropping some. The sample includes roughly 15,000 clones, approximately 80% seen only once; the top ten take 15% to 20%. The source material was CD8+ T cells sorted from blood. These receptors were taken from an adult with rheumatoid arthritis.

This CDR3 is CASSEVSSAEQFF. Here the CDR3 DNA reads TGTGCCAGCAGTGAAGTTAGTAGCGCAGAGCAGTTCTTC. The genes are TRBV6-4 and TRBJ2-1, with a tentative D call TRBD2 (5 bases). The CDR3 runs 13 residues. V was trimmed by 3 bases and J by 10 bases, leaving 13 bases between them. The germline V gene has CDR1 MRHNA and CDR2 SNTAGT.

The V and J genes are TRBV6-5 and TRBJ1-5; 7 bases align to TRBD1. There are 15 residues in the CDR3. Germline CDR1 reads MNHEY; CDR2 reads SVGAGI. Trimming at V came to 5 bases and at J to 5 bases, leaving 9 bases not matched to a gene. As DNA, the CDR3 is TGTGCCAGCAGTACCTACCGACAGGGCCATCAGCCCCAGCATTTT. This encodes CASSTYRQGHQPQHF.

This clone was picked up a small number of times. The rearrangement links TRBV4-1 to TRBJ1-6; unclear D gene. Germline CDR1 is MGHRA and CDR2 is YSYEKL. The CDR3 extends over 19 amino acids. The V gene lost 3 bases and the J gene lost 7 bases, with 25 bases spanning the gap. As DNA, the CDR3 is TGCGCCAGCAGCCATCCCGAGCGAGGGTTAAGCGGGGAGAATTCACCCCTCCACTTT. It encodes CASSHPERGLSGENSPLHF.

This chain uses TRBV29-1 with TRBJ1-2; TRBD1 might be the D (5 bases). The CDR3 sequence is 14 residues long. V was shortened by 7 bases and J by 3 bases, with 18 bases between the two germline ends. Germline CDR1 is SQVTM and CDR2 is ANQGSEA. Here the CDR3 reads CSGGDDGRDYGYTF. The DNA for the CDR3 is TGCAGCGGGGGGGACGACGGAAGGGACTATGGCTACACCTTC.

The chain is built from TRBV5-5 and TRBJ1-1, with 8 nucleotides matching TRBD1. The length of the CDR3 is 15 residues. The junction had 6 bases not matched to a gene; V was cut back by 5 bases and J by 0 bases. CDR1 and CDR2 from the germline V gene are SGHKS and YYEKEE (reference sequence). The CDR3: CASRLRTGMNTEAFF. The CDR3 coding sequence is TGTGCCAGCAGACTCCGGACAGGGATGAACACTGAAGCTTTCTTT. The full variable domain, completed using reference TRBV5-5 and TRBJ1-1, is DAGVTQSPTHLIKTRGQQVTLRCSPISGHKSVSWYQQVLGQGPQFIFQYYEKEERGRGNFPDRFSARQFPNYSSELNVNALLLGDSALYLCASRLRTGMNTEAFFGQGTRLTVV.

This sequence joins TRBV5-6 and TRBJ1-1, with D hard to call. V was clipped by 7 bases and J by 3 bases, with 16 bases between them. This CDR3 comprises 14 residues. Germline values: CDR1 SGHDT, CDR2 YYEEEE. The chain's CDR3 is CASLLSRWDTEAFF. The DNA of the CDR3 is TGTGCCAGCTTACTCTCACGCTGGGACACTGAAGCTTTCTTT.

This chain connects TRBV15 to TRBJ2-7; 10 bases agree with TRBD1. The trim removed 0 bases at V and 7 bases at J, leaving 6 bases unmatched. Germline lookup yields CDR1 LNHNV and CDR2 YYDKDF (reference sequence). This CDR3 comprises 15 residues. CDR3 in DNA: TGTGCCACCAGCAGAGATTTTGAGGGACAGGGGGAGCAGTACTTC. Protein: CATSRDFEGQGEQYF.

This chain joins TRBV5-1 and TRBJ2-7, with TRBD1 matching 8 bases. The CDR3 consists of 14 residues. Germline V lookup: CDR1 SGHRS, CDR2 YFSETQ. The ends lost 5 bases at V and 5 bases at J; junction bases unmatched: 9. CDR3 DNA: TGCGCCAGCAGATCTGGACAGGGAATCGACGAGCAGTACTTC. This sequence encodes CASRSGQGIDEQYF.

The chain links TRBV5-1 to TRBJ1-1; the D gene is possibly TRBD1 (5 bases). The CDR3 runs to 12 residues. V was pared by 3 bases and J by 2 bases, with 5 bases between. Germline loops: CDR1 SGHRS, CDR2 YFSETQ. The CDR3 DNA follows: TGCGCCAGCAGCTGGGACAACACTGAAGCTTTCTTT. Translated, it gives CASSWDNTEAFF.

This chain joins TRBV7-9 and TRBJ2-3; 8 positions match TRBD2. V dropped 5 bases and J dropped 3; count of bases not matched to a gene: 19. The CDR3 sequence is 19 residues long. Germline lookup yields CDR1 SEHNR and CDR2 FQNEAQ (reference sequence). For the CDR3, the DNA is TGTGCCAGCAGCAACGACTGGCGGGGGGTTCTGAAGGGGACAGATACGCAGTATTTT. Encoded protein: CASSNDWRGVLKGTDTQYF. Full variable domain (remainder filled in from reference TRBV7-9 and TRBJ2-3): DTGVSQNPRHKITKRGQNVTFRCDPISEHNRLYWYRQTLGQGPEFLTYFQNEAQLEKSRLLSDRFSAERPKGSFSTLEIQRTEQGDSAMYLCASSNDWRGVLKGTDTQYFGPGTRLTVL.

This clone was counted between two and nine times. The rearrangement uses TRBV7-7 and TRBJ2-5, with D perhaps matching TRBD1 (5 bases). This CDR3 region has 14 residues. V lost 1 base and J lost 2, with 8 bases in between. Germline V CDR1 and CDR2: SSHAT, FNYEAQ (reference sequence). The DNA for the CDR3 is TGTGCCAGCAGCTTAGAGGCAGGGCAAGAGACCCAGTACTTC. Its protein product is CASSLEAGQETQYF.

The CDR3 sequence: CASSMGQGAYTEAFF. DNA for the CDR3: TGTGCCAGTAGTATGGGACAGGGGGCATACACTGAAGCTTTCTTT. This chain connects TRBV19 to TRBJ1-1; the match to TRBD1 covers 12 bases. CDR3 length: 15 amino acids. The germline CDR1 and CDR2 sequences are LNHDA and SQIVND (reference sequence). The ends lost 3 bases at V and 3 bases at J; junction bases unmatched: 2.

The table lists this clone with a few counts. The chain recombines TRBV15 with TRBJ2-7; 12 bases are a match to TRBD1. CDR3 length equals 16 residues. Germline CDR1 and CDR2: LNHNV and YYDKDF (reference sequence). J gave up 4 bases and V 3 bases, and 7 bases lay outside the gene matches. DNA of the CDR3: TGTGCCACCAGCAGGAGCGGGACAGGGGGCGGATACGAGCAGTACTTC. Protein sequence: CATSRSGTGGGYEQYF.

This clone was seen a single time. This sequence joins TRBV28 and TRBJ1-2; D uncertain. CDR1 is MDHEN, CDR2 SYDVKM, per germline. The CDR3 runs to 12 residues. The V end lost 7 bases, the J end lost 3 bases, and 9 bases lay between the germline ends. The CDR3 loop is CASTLRDYGYTF. In DNA, the CDR3 is TGTGCCAGCACCCTCAGAGACTATGGCTACACCTTC.

The chain links TRBV11-2 to TRBJ2-3; D is tentatively TRBD1 or TRBD2 (5 bases each). Germline CDR1 reads SGHAT; CDR2 reads FQNNGV. The CDR3 loop spans 16 amino acids. Trimming cost V 3 bases and J 0 bases, with 13 bases left between them. The CDR3 nucleotides read TGTGCCAGCAGCTTTAGGGACGACACTAGCACAGATACGCAGTATTTT. Its protein is CASSFRDDTSTDTQYF. Based on the CDR3 plus reference TRBV11-2 and TRBJ2-3, the full variable domain is EAGVAQSPRYKIIEKRQSVAFWCNPISGHATLYWYQQILGQGPKLLIQFQNNGVVDDSQLPKDRFSAERLKGVDSTLKIQPAKLEDSAVYLCASSFRDDTSTDTQYFGPGTRLTVL.

V gene TRBV6-6 combines with J gene TRBJ1-2; tentatively, D is TRBD1 (5 bases). CDR3 length: 14 amino acids. Between the trimmed V and J ends, which lost 6 bases and 2 bases, there was a span of 13 bases. Germline CDR1 reads MNHNY; CDR2 reads SVGAGI (reference sequence). CDR3 in amino acids: CASRAEGMNYGYTF. The CDR3, as DNA: TGTGCCAGCAGGGCCGAGGGGATGAACTATGGCTACACCTTC.

The CDR3 spells CASSESTSSGNTIYF. In DNA form, the CDR3 reads TGCGCCAGCAGTGAGTCAACTAGCTCTGGAAACACCATATATTTT. The V gene is TRBV10-1, the J gene TRBJ1-3; D is undetermined. The CDR3 has 15 residues. Deletions cut 0 bases from V and 0 bases from J, with 6 bases between. Germline-derived CDR1 and CDR2 are WNHNN and SYGVQD (reference sequence).

This chain joins TRBV10-2 and TRBJ2-7; D not certain. The V end lost 4 bases, the J end lost 0 bases, and 10 bases lay between the germline ends. CDR3 size: 14 residues. CDR1 and CDR2 from the germline V gene are WSHSY and SAAADI. CDR3 residues: CASSGTESSYEQYF. The CDR3 region has the DNA TGCGCCAGCAGTGGGACGGAAAGCTCCTACGAGCAGTACTTC.

The chain is built from TRBV7-2 and TRBJ2-7; D is perhaps TRBD1 or TRBD2 (5 bases each). The CDR3 contains 17 residues. V was shortened by 1 base and J by 1 base, with 17 bases between the two germline ends. Looked up from germline, CDR1 is SGHTA and CDR2 is FQGNSA. CDR3 in DNA: TGTGCCAGCAGCTTAGTCGGGACGAGGGGCTTTTCCTACGAGCAGTACTTC. It is translated as CASSLVGTRGFSYEQYF. Full variable domain (remainder filled in from reference TRBV7-2 and TRBJ2-7): GAGVSQSPSNKVTEKGKDVELRCDPISGHTALYWYRQSLGQGLEFLIYFQGNSAPDKSGLPSDRFSAERTGGSVSTLTIQRTQQEDSAVYLCASSLVGTRGFSYEQYFGPGTRLTVT.

V is TRBV5-6 and J is TRBJ2-1; tentatively, D is TRBD1 (5 bases). Germline assignment: CDR1 SGHDT and CDR2 YYEEEE. This CDR3 has 15 amino acids. With 5 bases removed from V and 4 bases from J, the gap between germline ends came to 16 bases. The CDR3, as DNA: TGTGCCAGCAGTCCAACAACAGGAACTTACAATGAGCAGTTCTTC. It encodes CASSPTTGTYNEQFF.

This chain uses TRBV6-4 with TRBJ2-3; D gene uncertain. Germline values: CDR1 MRHNA, CDR2 SNTAGT. The V end lost 5 bases, the J end lost 5 bases, and 11 bases lay between the germline ends. The CDR3 is made up of 13 amino acids. CDR3 sequence reads: CASSFSGGDTQYF. CDR3 coding DNA: TGTGCCAGCAGTTTCTCCGGTGGAGATACGCAGTATTTT.

This clone was seen once. The chain is built from TRBV2 and TRBJ1-5, with D perhaps TRBD1 (6 bases). The CDR3 has 15 residues. The V end lost 2 bases, the J end lost 4 bases, and 12 bases lay between the germline ends. Germline loops: CDR1 SNHLY, CDR2 FYNNEI. CDR3 bases: TGTGCCAGCAGTGAATCCCGGGACACGAATCAGCCCCAGCATTTT. Protein product: CASSESRDTNQPQHF.

The chain joins TRBV27 to TRBJ1-6; 9 bases fit TRBD1. V shed 8 bases, J shed 9 bases, and the junction held 20 bases outside the gene matches. This CDR3 has 18 amino acids. Germline values: CDR1 MNHEY, CDR2 SMNVEV (reference sequence). In nucleotides, the CDR3 is TGTGCCAGCGACCCTCACCGGGACAGGGTGACGTCGTGTTCACCCCTCCACTTT. This encodes CASDPHRDRVTSCSPLHF.

This sequence joins TRBV29-1 and TRBJ2-1; D call uncertain. Trimming removed 8 bases from V and 0 bases from J, with 14 bases in between. The CDR3 covers 14 residues. Germline CDR1 SQVTM, CDR2 ANQGSEA. CDR3 DNA: TGCAGCCTTCGCCTACCGAGCTCCTACAATGAGCAGTTCTTC. This codes for CSLRLPSSYNEQFF.

The rearrangement joins TRBV30 to TRBJ2-2; a possible D gene is TRBD1 (6 bases). Between the trimmed V and J ends, which lost 4 bases and 6 bases, there was a span of 18 bases. CDR1 is GTSNPN and CDR2 is SVGIG in the germline V gene (reference sequence). The CDR3 sequence is 15 residues long. In DNA, the CDR3 is TGTGCCTGGAATGGCCCGGGACAACATTCCGGGGAGCTGTTTTTT. This codes for CAWNGPGQHSGELFF. Based on the CDR3 plus reference TRBV30 and TRBJ2-2, the full variable domain is SQTIHQWPATLVQPVGSPLSLECTVEGTSNPNLYWYRQAAGRGLQLLFYSVGIGQISSEVPQNLSASRPQDRQFILSSKKLLLSDSGFYLCAWNGPGQHSGELFFGEGSRLTVL.

This chain joins TRBV5-1 and TRBJ2-2; D gene uncertain. This CDR3 spans 13 amino acids. Germline assignment: CDR1 SGHRS and CDR2 YFSETQ. The V end lost 1 base, the J end lost 8 bases, and 9 bases lay between the germline ends. In DNA, the CDR3 is TGCGCCAGCAGCTTGAGACCAGATGGGGAGCTGTTTTTT. Its protein is CASSLRPDGELFF.